This TCR beta chain was captured in a study of response to subunit inactivated influenza vaccine. This clonotype was detected many times. MiXCR, run by TCRdb on the RT-PCR reads, gives a single entry per CDR3 protein. The data show 650,000 to 800,000 distinct CDR3 sequences, about 15% seen once. The clonotype comes from a man aged 50 to 60 who received an inactivated influenza vaccine. The sample was PBMCs from blood, taken around 15 days before vaccination.

CDR3 DNA: TGTGCCAGCAGCGGGCGTAATTCACCCCTCCACTTT. It specifies CASSGRNSPLHF. V and J are TRBV7-9 and TRBJ1-6, with D hard to call. The CDR3 extends over 12 amino acids. Trimming stripped 5 bases from V and 6 bases from J, with 5 bases between. The germline V gene encodes CDR1 SEHNR and CDR2 FQNEAQ (reference sequence). The variable domain in full, with the rest retrieved from reference TRBV7-9 and TRBJ1-6, is DTGVSQNPRHKITKRGQNVTFRCDPISEHNRLYWYRQTLGQGPEFLTYFQNEAQLEKSRLLSDRFSAERPKGSFSTLEIQRTEQGDSAMYLCASSGRNSPLHFGNGTRLTVT.